This entry lists 8 T cell receptor beta chains sequenced from one sample in a study of OX40 agonist ivuxolimab in advanced cancers. TCRdb keeps only in-frame clones here, not all; method: immunoSEQ multiplex PCR. The table records 80,000 to 85,000 clones, 84% of them present only once. The sequences come from CD4+ or CD8+ T cells sorted from blood, collected in a trial of the OX40 agonist ivuxolimab. The receptors come from an adult with an advanced solid tumor such as melanoma, head and neck, liver or kidney cancer.

This clone appeared a few times. J is TRBJ1-5 and V is TRBV27; TRBD1 might be the D (5 bases). V was clipped by 3 bases and J by 1 base, with 10 bases between them. The CDR3 has 15 amino acids. Germline assignment: CDR1 MNHEY and CDR2 SMNVEV (reference sequence). CDR3 loop: CASSLGPGSNQPQHF. The CDR3 DNA follows: TGTGCCAGCAGTTTGGGACCGGGGAGCAATCAGCCCCAGCATTTT.

This clone was observed a single time. The chain couples TRBV2 to TRBJ1-5; the D gene is possibly TRBD1 (5 bases). The V and J ends lost 6 bases and 0 bases respectively, with 15 bases between them. The germline gives CDR1 SNHLY, CDR2 FYNNEI. The CDR3 runs 16 residues. CDR3 sequence reads: CASSGRGPISNQPQHF. The CDR3 DNA sequence: TGTGCCAGCAGCGGGCGGGGCCCTATTAGCAATCAGCCCCAGCATTTT.

The CDR3 is CASSKGQGAPYEQYF. CDR3 DNA sequence: TGTGCCAGCAGCAAAGGACAGGGGGCCCCCTACGAGCAGTACTTC. The gene calls are TRBV9 and TRBJ2-7; 11 nucleotides match TRBD1. The CDR3 totals 15 residues. CDR1 is SGDLS, CDR2 YYNGEE, per germline. With V trimmed by 4 bases and J by 2 bases, 5 bases remained unmatched.

The V and J genes are TRBV4-1 and TRBJ2-1, with 7 bases matching TRBD2. The germline V gene encodes CDR1 MGHRA and CDR2 YSYEKL. This CDR3 contains 16 residues. Trimming took 3 bases from V and 4 from J; bases not matched to a gene: 9. Written as DNA, the CDR3 is TGCGCCAGCAGCCAGGTCTCGGCTAGCGGTTACAATGAGCAGTTCTTC. Its translation is CASSQVSASGYNEQFF.

The CDR3 spells CASSPTGRGRTDTQYF. The CDR3 nucleotides are TGCGCCAGCAGCCCCACGGGTAGGGGTCGTACAGATACGCAGTATTTT. The chain uses TRBV5-1 and TRBJ2-3; D perhaps matches TRBD1 (5 bases). The germline CDR1 and CDR2 sequences are SGHRS and YFSETQ. Trimming cost V 4 bases and J 3 bases, with 18 bases left between them. The CDR3 runs 16 residues.

The V and J genes are TRBV6-5 and TRBJ1-6; no clear D gene. The CDR3 totals 14 residues. Germline V gene data show CDR1 as MNHEY and CDR2 as SVGAGI. The ends were cut back, 6 bases at V and 7 bases at J, with 13 bases in the middle. CDR3 protein: CASSQPHHNSPLHF. The CDR3 DNA reads TGTGCCAGCAGCCAACCGCACCACAATTCACCCCTCCACTTT.

The chain recombines TRBV27 with TRBJ2-7; 13 bases are shared with TRBD2. The CDR3 is 20 amino acids. From germline, CDR1 is MNHEY and CDR2 SMNVEV (reference sequence). V lost 4 bases and J lost 0; bases outside the gene matches: 15. The CDR3 loop is CASSYLRRTSGSPGSYEQYF. The CDR3 DNA reads as TGTGCCAGCAGTTATCTCCGGCGGACTAGCGGGAGCCCCGGCTCCTACGAGCAGTACTTC.

This clone was seen a handful of times. The rearrangement links TRBV27 to TRBJ1-1; D is unclear. Germline V gives CDR1 MNHEY, CDR2 SMNVEV (reference sequence). This CDR3 has 13 amino acids. V was cut by 3 bases and J by 3 bases, with 8 bases left in between. CDR3 protein: CASSFMGYTEAFF. The CDR3 DNA is TGTGCCAGCAGTTTTATGGGGTACACTGAAGCTTTCTTT.